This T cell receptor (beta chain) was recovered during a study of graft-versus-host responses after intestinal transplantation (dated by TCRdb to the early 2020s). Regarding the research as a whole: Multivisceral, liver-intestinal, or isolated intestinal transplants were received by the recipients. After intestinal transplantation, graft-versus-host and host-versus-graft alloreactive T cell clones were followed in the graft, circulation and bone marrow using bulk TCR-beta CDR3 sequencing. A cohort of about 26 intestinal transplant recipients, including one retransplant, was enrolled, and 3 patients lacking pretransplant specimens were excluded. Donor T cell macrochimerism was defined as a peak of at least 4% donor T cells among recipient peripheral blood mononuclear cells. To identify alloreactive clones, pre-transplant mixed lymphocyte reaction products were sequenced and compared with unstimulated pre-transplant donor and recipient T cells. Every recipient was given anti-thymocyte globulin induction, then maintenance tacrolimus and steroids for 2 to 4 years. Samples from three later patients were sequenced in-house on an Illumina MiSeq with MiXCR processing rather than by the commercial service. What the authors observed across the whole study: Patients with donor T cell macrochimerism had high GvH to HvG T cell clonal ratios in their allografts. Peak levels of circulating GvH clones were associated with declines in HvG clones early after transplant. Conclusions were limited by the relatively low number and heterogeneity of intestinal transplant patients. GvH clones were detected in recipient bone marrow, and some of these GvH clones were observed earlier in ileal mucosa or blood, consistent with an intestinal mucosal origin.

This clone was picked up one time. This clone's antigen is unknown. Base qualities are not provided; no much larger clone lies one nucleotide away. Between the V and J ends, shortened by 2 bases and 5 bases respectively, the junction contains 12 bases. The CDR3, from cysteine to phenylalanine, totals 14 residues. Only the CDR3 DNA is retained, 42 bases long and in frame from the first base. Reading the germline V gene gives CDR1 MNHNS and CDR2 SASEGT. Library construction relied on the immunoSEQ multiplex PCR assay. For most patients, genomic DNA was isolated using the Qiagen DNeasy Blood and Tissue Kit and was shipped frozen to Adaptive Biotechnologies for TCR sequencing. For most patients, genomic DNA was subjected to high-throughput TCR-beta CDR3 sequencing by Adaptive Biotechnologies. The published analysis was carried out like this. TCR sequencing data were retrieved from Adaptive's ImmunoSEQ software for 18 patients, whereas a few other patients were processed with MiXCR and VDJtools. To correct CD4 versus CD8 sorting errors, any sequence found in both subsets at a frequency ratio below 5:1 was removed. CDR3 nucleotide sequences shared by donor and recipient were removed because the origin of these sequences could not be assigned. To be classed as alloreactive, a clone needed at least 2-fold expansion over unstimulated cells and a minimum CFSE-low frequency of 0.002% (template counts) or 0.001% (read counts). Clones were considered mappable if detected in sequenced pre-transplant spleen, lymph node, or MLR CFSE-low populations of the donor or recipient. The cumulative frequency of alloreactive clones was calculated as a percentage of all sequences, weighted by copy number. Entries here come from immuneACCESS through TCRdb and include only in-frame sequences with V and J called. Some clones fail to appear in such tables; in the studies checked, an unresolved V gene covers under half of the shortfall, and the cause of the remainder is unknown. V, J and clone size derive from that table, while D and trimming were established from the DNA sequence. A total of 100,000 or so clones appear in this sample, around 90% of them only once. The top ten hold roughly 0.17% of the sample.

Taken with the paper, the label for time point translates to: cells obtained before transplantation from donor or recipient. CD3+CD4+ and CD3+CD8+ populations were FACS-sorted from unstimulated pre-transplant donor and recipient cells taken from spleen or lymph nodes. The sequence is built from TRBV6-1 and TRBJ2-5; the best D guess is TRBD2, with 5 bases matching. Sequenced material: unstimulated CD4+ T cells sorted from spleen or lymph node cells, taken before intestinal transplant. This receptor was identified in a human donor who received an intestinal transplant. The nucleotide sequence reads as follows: TGTGCCAGCAGTGAACTATGGACTCATGAGACCCAGTACTTC. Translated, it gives CASSELWTHETQYF.